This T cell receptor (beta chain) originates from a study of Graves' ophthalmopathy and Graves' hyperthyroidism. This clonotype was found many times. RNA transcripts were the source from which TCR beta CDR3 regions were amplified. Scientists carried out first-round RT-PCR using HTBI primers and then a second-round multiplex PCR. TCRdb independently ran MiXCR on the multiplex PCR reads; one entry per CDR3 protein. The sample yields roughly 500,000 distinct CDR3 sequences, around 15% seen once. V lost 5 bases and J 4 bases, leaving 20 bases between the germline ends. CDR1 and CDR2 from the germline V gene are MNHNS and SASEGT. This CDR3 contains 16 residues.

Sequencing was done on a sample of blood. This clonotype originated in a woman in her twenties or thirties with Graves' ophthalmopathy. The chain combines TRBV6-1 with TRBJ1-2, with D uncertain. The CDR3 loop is CASSLLSSQSLYGYTF. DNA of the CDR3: TGTGCCAGCAGTCTCCTTTCCTCCCAGTCACTCTATGGCTACACCTTC.